The 15 T cell receptor beta chains below all came from one sample that was sequenced in a study of blood T cell repertoires in COVID-19. Sequencing was performed with immunoSEQ multiplex PCR; in TCRdb, only in-frame clones are kept and a portion is missing. This table has about 42,000 clones, approximately 89% appearing once. The sequenced material came from peripheral blood. The receptors originated from a human donor in a cohort sampled during active COVID-19.

J is TRBJ2-4 and V is TRBV11-3; no clear D gene. CDR1 and CDR2 from the germline V gene are SGHNT and YENEEA. The CDR3 totals 15 residues. The V and J ends lost 1 base and 6 bases respectively, with 13 bases between them. In DNA, the CDR3 is TGTGCCAGCAGCTTAGGTCTGGTCCCGAGAAACATTCAGTACTTC. The encoded protein is CASSLGLVPRNIQYF.

CDR3: CASSLGGTTSYNEQFF. CDR3 in DNA: TGTGCCAGCAGCTTAGGTGGGACAACCTCCTACAATGAGCAGTTCTTC. The V call is TRBV7-9, the J call TRBJ2-1, with a weak D call TRBD1 (6 bases). Germline CDR1 SEHNR, CDR2 FQNEAQ (reference sequence). Trimming took 1 base from V and 0 from J, leaving 10 bases between them. This CDR3 is 16 amino acids long.

The chain uses TRBV5-1 and TRBJ2-2; possibly TRBD1 for D (6 bases). The length of the CDR3 is 16 residues. With 0 bases removed from V and 4 bases from J, the gap between germline ends came to 13 bases. The germline gives CDR1 SGHRS, CDR2 YFSETQ. CDR3 DNA: TGCGCCAGCAGCTTGGGGACAGCCCGGTCCACCGGGGAGCTGTTTTTT. This encodes CASSLGTARSTGELFF. Full variable domain (remainder filled in from reference TRBV5-1 and TRBJ2-2): KAGVTQTPRYLIKTRGQQVTLSCSPISGHRSVSWYQQTPGQGLQFLFEYFSETQRNKGNFPGRFSGRQFSNSRSEMNVSTLELGDSALYLCASSLGTARSTGELFFGEGSRLTVL.

This chain links TRBV28 with TRBJ2-1; possible D gene TRBD1, 5 bases. This CDR3 contains 16 residues. V dropped 6 bases and J dropped 2 bases, with 17 bases sitting between them. Looked up from germline, CDR1 is MDHEN and CDR2 is SYDVKM. This CDR3 is CASRIRGDSPYNEQFF. The CDR3 bases are TGTGCCAGCAGAATAAGGGGTGACTCACCCTACAATGAGCAGTTCTTC.

The gene calls are TRBV16 and TRBJ1-1; a possible D gene is TRBD1 (6 bases). Germline V gene sequence: CDR1 KGHSY, CDR2 FQNENV. Trimming removed 0 bases at V and 1 base at J, with 9 bases between. The CDR3 has 15 residues. The CDR3 DNA follows: TGTGCCAGCAGCCAATCTGCAGGGGCGAACACTGAAGCTTTCTTT. Protein: CASSQSAGANTEAFF. Variable domain in full (rest from reference TRBV16 and TRBJ1-1): GEEVAQTPKHLVRGEGQKAKLYCAPIKGHSYVFWYQQVLKNEFKFLISFQNENVFDETGMPKERFSAKCLPNSPCSLEIQATKLEDSAVYFCASSQSAGANTEAFFGQGTRLTVV.

This clone was seen only a few times. This rearrangement joins TRBV30 to TRBJ1-3; a possible D gene is TRBD1 (6 bases). The CDR3 runs to 14 residues. CDR1 GTSNPN and CDR2 SVGIG come from the germline V gene (reference sequence). V was cut by 3 bases and J by 6 bases, with 15 bases left in between. The DNA for the CDR3 is TGTGCCTGGAGATCGACAGGATACGTAAACACCATATATTTT. Protein sequence: CAWRSTGYVNTIYF.

Written as DNA, the CDR3 is TGTGCCAGCTCACCTCTTACAGGGTACAATGAGCAGTTCTTC. Its protein product is CASSPLTGYNEQFF. This chain uses TRBV18 with TRBJ2-1; D is possibly TRBD1 (6 bases). Germline V gene lookup returns CDR1 KGHSH and CDR2 LQKENI. V shed 3 bases and J shed 4 bases, with 10 bases lying between them. The CDR3 runs to 14 residues. Variable domain in full (rest from reference TRBV18 and TRBJ2-1): NAGVMQNPRHLVRRRGQEARLRCSPMKGHSHVYWYRQLPEEGLKFMVYLQKENIIDESGMPKERFSAEFPKEGPSILRIQQVVRGDSAAYFCASSPLTGYNEQFFGPGTRLTVL.

V gene TRBV29-1 combines with J gene TRBJ2-3, with unresolved D. CDR3 size: 13 residues. Trimming left V 1 base short and J 3 bases short, with 8 bases between. CDR1 and CDR2 (germline): SQVTM, ANQGSEA. The CDR3 sequence is CSVEARLTDTQYF. The CDR3 DNA reads TGCAGCGTTGAAGCCCGACTTACAGATACGCAGTATTTT.

The chain couples TRBV28 to TRBJ1-2; maybe TRBD1 (5 bases). Germline assignment: CDR1 MDHEN and CDR2 SYDVKM. The CDR3 has 13 residues. The ends were cut back, 2 bases at V and 6 bases at J, with 10 bases in the middle. The chain's CDR3 is CASSLGDWDGYTF. Here the CDR3 DNA reads TGTGCCAGCAGTTTAGGGGACTGGGATGGCTACACCTTC.

V gene TRBV6-2 or TRBV6-3 combines with J gene TRBJ2-3; TRBD2 aligns across 10 bases. This CDR3 spans 17 amino acids. Germline loops: CDR1 MNHEY, CDR2 SVGEGT. With 6 bases clipped from V and 0 bases from J, the junction kept 9 bases outside the gene matches. For the CDR3, the DNA is TGTGCCAGCAGCCTCCGCCCTAGCGGGGGTAGCACAGATACGCAGTATTTT. Translating it yields CASSLRPSGGSTDTQYF.

This clone was detected only once. The genes are TRBV10-2 and TRBJ2-7; TRBD2 aligns across 12 bases. CDR3 length equals 16 residues. The germline V gene has CDR1 WSHSY and CDR2 SAAADI. Trimming at V came to 4 bases and at J to 3 bases, leaving 7 bases not matched to a gene. CDR3 nucleotides: TGCGCCAGCAGTGGCGGTCCGGGACTAGCGGGCTACGAGCAGTACTTC. This encodes CASSGGPGLAGYEQYF.

The gene calls are TRBV5-6 and TRBJ1-5; D is perhaps TRBD1 (6 bases). This CDR3 comprises 15 residues. Germline V gives CDR1 SGHDT, CDR2 YYEEEE. Trimming left V 4 bases short and J 1 base short, with 12 bases between. The CDR3 DNA is TGTGCCAGCAGCCCGACAGGAGAGAGCAATCAGCCCCAGCATTTT. Amino acids: CASSPTGESNQPQHF.

This chain connects TRBV5-1 to TRBJ1-1; possible D gene TRBD1, 5 bases. CDR1 SGHRS and CDR2 YFSETQ come from the germline V gene. The CDR3 spans 14 residues. Deletions cut 4 bases from V and 1 base from J, with 11 bases between. CDR3: CASSPLDRNTEAFF. The CDR3 DNA is TGCGCCAGCAGCCCCCTAGACAGGAACACTGAAGCTTTCTTT.

This clone was detected a few times. This rearrangement joins TRBV28 to TRBJ1-5; a weak D match, TRBD1 (5 bases). CDR3 length: 14 amino acids. Germline loops: CDR1 MDHEN, CDR2 SYDVKM. V lost 6 bases and J 3 bases, leaving 12 bases between the germline ends. In DNA, the CDR3 is TGTGCCAGCAGGTCTCCGGGACTCAATCAGCCCCAGCATTTT. Translating it yields CASRSPGLNQPQHF.

On this clone itself: Germline is not matched at one junction end, which may reflect a read error. The rearrangement links TRBV6-6 to TRBJ2-1; D unclear. The CDR3 spans 11 residues. The germline gives CDR1 MNHNY, CDR2 SVGAGI (reference sequence). The CDR3 loop reads CAGRKEDEQFF. The DNA of the CDR3 is TGTGCCGGCAGGAAAGAGGATGAGCAGTTCTTC.